The present TCR beta chain was sequenced within a study of shared clonotypes between healthy human individuals. Trimming cost V 5 bases and J 2 bases; bases outside gene matches: 7. Germline CDR1 is SGHTA and CDR2 is FQGNSA. The CDR3 length is 15 residues. Libraries were prepared by immunoSEQ multiplex PCR; TCRdb keeps only in-frame clonotypes and omits some of them. This table holds a few million clones, just over 90% found once. The sequence was collected from a man between 18 and 35 years old in good health. Some clones in this sample may be carry-over from other donors' samples. The chain carries TRBV7-2 and TRBJ2-7; 9 bases match TRBD1. Sequencing was carried out using naive CD4+ T cells from PBMCs. Subset given: CD45RA+ positively selected. The chain's CDR3 is CASSRGTGSPYEQYF. In nucleotides, the CDR3 is TGTGCCAGCAGCCGAGGGACAGGGAGCCCCTACGAGCAGTACTTC.